Below, 12 T cell receptor beta chains from the same sample are listed, as sequenced in a study of T-cell memory formation after mild COVID-19. MiXCR was run by TCRdb on the 5' RACE reads, yielding one entry per CDR3 protein. This repertoire shows over 120,000 distinct CDR3 sequences, roughly 24% found once; its top ten account for around 22%. Specimen: PBMCs or a T cell subset sorted from them (not recorded which). Receptors originate from an adult woman who had mild COVID-19 (a few samples of this study predate the infection). Cell type and time point are not known.

This clonotype was observed a few times. The chain combines TRBV13 with TRBJ2-5, with 8 bases fitting TRBD1. V lost 5 bases, J lost 5 bases, and 7 bases stayed unmatched. CDR3 length equals 14 residues. CDR1 is PRHDT and CDR2 is FYEKMQ in the germline V gene (reference sequence). The CDR3 DNA is TGTGCCAGCAGCACCCGGACAGGGTGGGAGACCCAGTACTTC. Translation: CASSTRTGWETQYF.

This chain connects TRBV4-3 to TRBJ2-7; 7 bases match TRBD1. The CDR3 runs to 16 residues. Germline V gives CDR1 LGHNA, CDR2 YSLEER. Trimming took 5 bases from V and 1 from J; bases not matched to a gene: 11. The CDR3 spells CASSFTRQGWSYEQYF. CDR3 DNA: TGCGCCAGCAGCTTCACCCGACAGGGATGGTCCTACGAGCAGTACTTC.

This clonotype was recorded a few times. This chain joins TRBV7-6 and TRBJ2-5, with TRBD1 matching 7 bases. Germline CDR1 and CDR2: SGHVS and FNYEAQ. J was trimmed by 3 bases and V by 7 bases; bases with no gene match: 8. CDR3 length equals 14 residues. The CDR3 spells CASTHEQGEETQYF. The CDR3 nucleotides are TGTGCCAGCACCCACGAGCAGGGGGAAGAGACCCAGTACTTC.

The J gene is TRBJ2-5, the V gene TRBV12-3 or TRBV12-4; TRBD2 matches 15 bases. V lost 6 bases, J lost 4 bases, and 6 bases stayed unmatched. This CDR3 spans 16 amino acids. The CDR3 spells CASSPGTSGGLETQYF. The CDR3 DNA reads as TGTGCCAGCAGCCCTGGGACTAGCGGGGGGTTAGAGACCCAGTACTTC.

The chain joins TRBV20-1 to TRBJ1-1; D is ambiguous. CDR1 is DFQATT, CDR2 SNEGSKA, per germline (reference sequence). CDR3 length: 18 amino acids. V was cut by 2 bases and J by 0 bases, with 22 bases left in between. The CDR3 DNA reads as TGCAGTGCTAGATCCCCTTTTTACAGCGAGGTGATGAACACTGAAGCTTTCTTT. Its translation: CSARSPFYSEVMNTEAFF.

V and J are TRBV20-1 and TRBJ1-1, with TRBD1 matching 8 bases. The CDR3 is made up of 13 amino acids. CDR1 and CDR2 (germline): DFQATT, SNEGSKA (reference sequence). V lost 5 bases to trimming and J lost 3 bases; unmatched junction nucleotides: 5. CDR3 loop: CSAGQGYDTEAFF. The DNA of the CDR3 is TGCAGTGCTGGACAGGGTTATGACACTGAAGCTTTCTTT.

This clonotype occurred a few times. The chain combines TRBV9 with TRBJ2-7; 10 bases map to TRBD2. The CDR3 contains 15 residues. The germline V gene has CDR1 SGDLS and CDR2 YYNGEE. The V and J ends lost 0 bases and 4 bases, in that order; junction bases with no gene match: 4. The CDR3 protein is CASSVEASGSYEQYF. As DNA, the CDR3 is TGTGCCAGCAGCGTAGAGGCTAGCGGGAGTTACGAGCAGTACTTC.

CDR3 nucleotide sequence: TGTGCCAGCAGCCCTCGGGGTTGGAGCACCGGGGAGCTGTTTTTT. It translates to CASSPRGWSTGELFF. V usage is TRBV7-2 and J usage is TRBJ2-2; tentative D call: TRBD2 (5 bases). CDR1 is SGHTA and CDR2 is FQGNSA in the germline V gene. The CDR3 contains 15 residues. Trimming took 5 bases from V and 4 from J, leaving 14 bases between them.

The chain uses TRBV20-1 and TRBJ2-1; 10 bases align to TRBD2. The CDR3 runs to 14 residues. CDR1 and CDR2 (germline): DFQATT, SNEGSKA (reference sequence). The V gene end was trimmed by 6 bases and the J gene end by 7 bases; junction bases not matched to a gene: 9. The CDR3 region is CSAEREGWDNEQFF. CDR3 nucleotide sequence: TGCAGTGCGGAGCGGGAGGGTTGGGATAATGAGCAGTTCTTC.

This chain uses TRBV30 with TRBJ1-1; a weak D match, TRBD1 (6 bases). The ends were cut back, 2 bases at V and 4 bases at J, with 8 bases in the middle. From germline, CDR1 is GTSNPN and CDR2 SVGIG (reference sequence). This CDR3 is 12 amino acids long. This chain's CDR3 is CAWSLGATEAFF. The DNA of the CDR3 is TGTGCCTGGAGTTTGGGGGCCACTGAAGCTTTCTTT.

This clonotype was seen only a few times. In DNA, the CDR3 is TGCGCCAGCAGCCGGCCAGGACAGGGGATTGAAAAACTGTTTTTT. Translating gives CASSRPGQGIEKLFF. The chain employs TRBV4-1 and TRBJ1-4; TRBD1 matches 9 bases. The CDR3 covers 15 residues. With 4 bases clipped from V and 7 bases from J, the junction kept 7 bases outside the gene matches. The germline gives CDR1 MGHRA, CDR2 YSYEKL.

The rearrangement links TRBV7-3 to TRBJ2-1, with D uncertain. V was shortened by 5 bases and J by 4 bases, with 15 bases between the two germline ends. CDR1 is SGHTA and CDR2 is FQGTGA in the germline V gene. The CDR3 covers 15 residues. CDR3 loop: CASSTAGNVYNEQFF. The CDR3 DNA follows: TGTGCCAGCAGCACCGCCGGTAACGTTTACAATGAGCAGTTCTTC.